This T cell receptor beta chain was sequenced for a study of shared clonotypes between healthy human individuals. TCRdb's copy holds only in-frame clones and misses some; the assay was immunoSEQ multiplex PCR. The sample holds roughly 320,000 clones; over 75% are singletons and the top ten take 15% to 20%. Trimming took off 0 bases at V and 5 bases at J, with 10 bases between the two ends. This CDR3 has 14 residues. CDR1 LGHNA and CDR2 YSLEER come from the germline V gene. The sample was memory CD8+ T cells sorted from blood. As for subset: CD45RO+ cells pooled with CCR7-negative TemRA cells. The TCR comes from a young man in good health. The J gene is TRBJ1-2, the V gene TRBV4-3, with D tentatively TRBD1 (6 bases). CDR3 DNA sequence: TGCGCCAGCAGCCAAGACAGGGGTTCTTATGGCTACACCTTC. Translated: CASSQDRGSYGYTF.